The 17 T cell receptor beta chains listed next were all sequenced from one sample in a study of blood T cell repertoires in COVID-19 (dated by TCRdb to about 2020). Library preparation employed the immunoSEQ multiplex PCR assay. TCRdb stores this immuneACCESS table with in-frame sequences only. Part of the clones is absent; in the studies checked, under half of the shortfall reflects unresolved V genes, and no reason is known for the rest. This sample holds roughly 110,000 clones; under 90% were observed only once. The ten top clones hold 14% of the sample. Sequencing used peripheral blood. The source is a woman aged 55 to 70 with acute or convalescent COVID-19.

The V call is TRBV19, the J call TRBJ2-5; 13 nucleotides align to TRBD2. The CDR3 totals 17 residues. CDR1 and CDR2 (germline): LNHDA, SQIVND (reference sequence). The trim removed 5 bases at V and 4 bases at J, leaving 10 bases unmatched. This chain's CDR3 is CASSALAGGPSTETQYF. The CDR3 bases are TGTGCCAGTAGTGCACTAGCGGGAGGGCCGAGTACAGAGACCCAGTACTTC.

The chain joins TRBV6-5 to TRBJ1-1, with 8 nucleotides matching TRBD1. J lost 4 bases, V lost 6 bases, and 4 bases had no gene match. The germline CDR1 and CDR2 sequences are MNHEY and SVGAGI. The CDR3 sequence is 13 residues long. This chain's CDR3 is CASRDRVSTEAFF. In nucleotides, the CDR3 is TGTGCCAGCAGGGACAGGGTTTCCACTGAAGCTTTCTTT.

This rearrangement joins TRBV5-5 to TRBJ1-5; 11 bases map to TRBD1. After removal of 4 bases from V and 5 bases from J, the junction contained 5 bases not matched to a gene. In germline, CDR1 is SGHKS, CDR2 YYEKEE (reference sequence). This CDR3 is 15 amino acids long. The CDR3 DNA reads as TGTGCCAGCAGCGACACGGGACAGGGGGATCAGCCCCAGCATTTT. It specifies CASSDTGQGDQPQHF.

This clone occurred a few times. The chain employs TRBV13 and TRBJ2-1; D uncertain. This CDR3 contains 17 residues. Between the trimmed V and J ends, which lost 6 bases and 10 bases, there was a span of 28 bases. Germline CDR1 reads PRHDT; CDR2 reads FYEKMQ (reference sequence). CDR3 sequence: CASSEPSNPNFLGEQFF. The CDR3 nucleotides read TGTGCCAGCAGTGAACCCTCCAACCCCAATTTTCTTGGCGAGCAGTTCTTC.

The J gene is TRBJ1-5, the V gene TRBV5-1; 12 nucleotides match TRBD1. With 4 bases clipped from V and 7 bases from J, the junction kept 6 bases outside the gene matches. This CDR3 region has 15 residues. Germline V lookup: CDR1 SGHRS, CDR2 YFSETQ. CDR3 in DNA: TGCGCCAGCAGCCTGGGACAGGGGGCCGAGCAGCCCCAGCATTTT. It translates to CASSLGQGAEQPQHF.

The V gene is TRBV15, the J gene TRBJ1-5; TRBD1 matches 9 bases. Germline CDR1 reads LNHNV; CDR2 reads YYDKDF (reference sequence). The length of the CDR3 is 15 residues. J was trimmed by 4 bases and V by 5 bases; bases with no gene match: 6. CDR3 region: CATSGTGTGNQPQHF. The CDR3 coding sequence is TGTGCCACCAGCGGAACCGGGACAGGGAATCAGCCCCAGCATTTT.

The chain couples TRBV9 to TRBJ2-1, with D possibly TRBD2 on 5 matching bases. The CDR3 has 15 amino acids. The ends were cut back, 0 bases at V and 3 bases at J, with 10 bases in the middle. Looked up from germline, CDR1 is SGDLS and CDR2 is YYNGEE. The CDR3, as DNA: TGTGCCAGCAGCGTAGCTGGGGAGCTCTACAATGAGCAGTTCTTC. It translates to CASSVAGELYNEQFF.

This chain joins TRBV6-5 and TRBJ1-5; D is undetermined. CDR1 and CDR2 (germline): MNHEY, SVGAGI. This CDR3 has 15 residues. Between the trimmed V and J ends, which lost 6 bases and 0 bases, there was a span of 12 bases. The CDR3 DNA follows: TGTGCCAGCAGCTCCTTCGGGAATAGCAATCAGCCCCAGCATTTT. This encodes CASSSFGNSNQPQHF.

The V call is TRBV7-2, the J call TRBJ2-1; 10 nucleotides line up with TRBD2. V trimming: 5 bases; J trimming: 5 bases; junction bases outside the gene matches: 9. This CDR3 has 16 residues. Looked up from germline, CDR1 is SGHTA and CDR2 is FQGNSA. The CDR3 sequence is CASSPRLAGANNEQFF. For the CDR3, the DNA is TGTGCCAGCAGCCCGCGCCTAGCGGGAGCTAACAATGAGCAGTTCTTC.

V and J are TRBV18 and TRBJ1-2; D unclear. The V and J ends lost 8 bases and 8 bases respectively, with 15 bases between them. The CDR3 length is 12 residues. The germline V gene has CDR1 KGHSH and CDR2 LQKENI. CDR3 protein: CASRRDEGGYTF. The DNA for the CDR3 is TGTGCCAGCCGCCGGGATGAGGGCGGCTACACCTTC. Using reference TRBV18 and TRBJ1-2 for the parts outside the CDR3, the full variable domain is NAGVMQNPRHLVRRRGQEARLRCSPMKGHSHVYWYRQLPEEGLKFMVYLQKENIIDESGMPKERFSAEFPKEGPSILRIQQVVRGDSAAYFCASRRDEGGYTFGSGTRLTVV.

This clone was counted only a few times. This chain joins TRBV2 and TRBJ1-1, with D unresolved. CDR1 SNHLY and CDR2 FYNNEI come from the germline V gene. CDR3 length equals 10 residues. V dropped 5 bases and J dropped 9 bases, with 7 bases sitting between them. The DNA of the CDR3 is TGTGCCAGCAGTTTCCAGAAAGCTTTCTTT. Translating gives CASSFQKAFF. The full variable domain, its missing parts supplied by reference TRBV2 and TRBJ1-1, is EPEVTQTPSHQVTQMGQEVILRCVPISNHLYFYWYRQILGQKVEFLVSFYNNEISEKSEIFDDQFSVERPDGSNFTLKIRSTKLEDSAMYFCASSFQKAFFGQGTRLTVV.

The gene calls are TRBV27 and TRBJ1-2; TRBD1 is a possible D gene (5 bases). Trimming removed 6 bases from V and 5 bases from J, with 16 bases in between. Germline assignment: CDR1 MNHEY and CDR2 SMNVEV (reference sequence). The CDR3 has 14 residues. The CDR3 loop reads CASRPAAAGYGYTF. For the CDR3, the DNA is TGTGCCAGCAGACCGGCGGCAGCAGGGTATGGCTACACCTTC.

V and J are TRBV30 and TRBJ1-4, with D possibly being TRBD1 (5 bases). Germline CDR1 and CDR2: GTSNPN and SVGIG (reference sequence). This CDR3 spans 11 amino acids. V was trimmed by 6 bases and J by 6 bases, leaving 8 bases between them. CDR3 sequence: CACGRDEKLFF. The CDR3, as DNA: TGTGCCTGCGGCAGGGATGAAAAACTGTTTTTT.

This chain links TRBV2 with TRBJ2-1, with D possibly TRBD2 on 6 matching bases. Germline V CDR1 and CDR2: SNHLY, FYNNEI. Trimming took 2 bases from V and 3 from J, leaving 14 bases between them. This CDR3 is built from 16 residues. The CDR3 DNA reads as TGTGCCAGCAGTGAATGGGCGGGGACCCTCTACAATGAGCAGTTCTTC. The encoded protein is CASSEWAGTLYNEQFF.

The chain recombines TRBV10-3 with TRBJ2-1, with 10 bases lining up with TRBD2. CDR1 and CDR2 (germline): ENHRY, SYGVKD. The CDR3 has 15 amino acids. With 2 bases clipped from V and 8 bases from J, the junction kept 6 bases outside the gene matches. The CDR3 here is CAISEQVAGGYEQFF. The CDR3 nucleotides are TGTGCCATCAGTGAGCAGGTAGCGGGGGGCTATGAGCAGTTCTTC.

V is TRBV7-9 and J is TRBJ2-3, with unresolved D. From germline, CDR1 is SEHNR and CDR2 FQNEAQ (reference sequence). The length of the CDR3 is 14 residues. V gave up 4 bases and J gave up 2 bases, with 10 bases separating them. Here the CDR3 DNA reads TGTGCCAGCAGCTGGAGAGTCGACACAGATACGCAGTATTTT. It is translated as CASSWRVDTDTQYF.

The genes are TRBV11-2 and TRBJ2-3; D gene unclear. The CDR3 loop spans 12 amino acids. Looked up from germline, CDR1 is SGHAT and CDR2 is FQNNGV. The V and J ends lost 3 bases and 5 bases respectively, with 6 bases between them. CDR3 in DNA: TGTGCCAGCAGCTTGTTCGGAGATACGCAGTATTTT. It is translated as CASSLFGDTQYF.